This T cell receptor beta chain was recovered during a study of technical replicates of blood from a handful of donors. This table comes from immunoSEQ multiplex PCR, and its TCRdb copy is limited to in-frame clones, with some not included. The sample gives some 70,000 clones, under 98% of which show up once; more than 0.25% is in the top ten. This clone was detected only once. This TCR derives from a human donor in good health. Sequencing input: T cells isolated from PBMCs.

DNA for the CDR3: TGCAGTGCTAATTTGCGGGATGGCTACACCTTC. As protein: CSANLRDGYTF. V is TRBV20-1 and J is TRBJ1-2; unclear D gene. The CDR3 loop spans 11 amino acids. Deletions cut 4 bases from V and 6 bases from J, with 9 bases between. Germline V CDR1 and CDR2: DFQATT, SNEGSKA (reference sequence).